Listed here are 8 T cell receptor beta chains from one sample, sequenced in a study of T cells in Graves' hyperthyroidism and ophthalmopathy. It was RNA transcripts that yielded the amplified TCR beta CDR3 regions. Researchers ran a first-round RT-PCR on the TCR CDR3 using the HTBI primer set. MiXCR was run by TCRdb on the multiplex PCR reads, yielding one entry per CDR3 protein. This sample has 550,000 to 850,000 distinct CDR3 sequences, with around 19% found just once. Specimen: blood. These TCRs come from a woman in her fifties or sixties with Graves' hyperthyroidism that later progressed to Graves' ophthalmopathy.

Concerning this clonotype: A read error may explain this, as a much larger clone is one base away. Here the CDR3 DNA reads TGCAGTGCTAGGGCCCGGACAGACGGGACCCAGTACTTC. Translation gives CSARARTDGTQYF. This rearrangement joins TRBV20-1 to TRBJ2-5; TRBD1 might be the D (6 bases). The V gene lost 3 bases and the J gene lost 7 bases, with 15 bases spanning the gap. The CDR3 has 13 amino acids. Germline assignment: CDR1 DFQATT and CDR2 SNEGSKA (reference sequence).

V usage is TRBV7-9 and J usage is TRBJ1-5; D is unclear. The germline V gene has CDR1 SEHNR and CDR2 FQNEAQ (reference sequence). The CDR3 is 15 residues long. Between the trimmed V and J ends, which lost 5 bases and 1 base, there was a span of 12 bases. CDR3 sequence: CASSPNDGSNQPQHF. CDR3 bases: TGTGCCAGCAGCCCAAACGACGGCAGCAATCAGCCCCAGCATTTT.

CDR3 DNA: TGTGCCAGCAGCCCAGAGGGCCTAGCGGGGGAAGTTCAGTACTTC. Translated, it gives CASSPEGLAGEVQYF. The rearrangement links TRBV7-3 to TRBJ2-4; 10 nucleotides match TRBD2. V trimming: 5 bases; J trimming: 11 bases; junction bases outside the gene matches: 12. The germline V gene has CDR1 SGHTA and CDR2 FQGTGA. CDR3 length equals 15 residues.

The gene calls are TRBV9 and TRBJ1-1; 9 bases match TRBD1. In germline, CDR1 is SGDLS, CDR2 YYNGEE. This CDR3 is built from 15 residues. J lost 6 bases, V lost 6 bases, and 12 bases had no gene match. This CDR3 reads CASTVSGGQGPEAFF. CDR3 coding DNA: TGTGCCAGCACCGTGTCAGGGGGACAGGGTCCTGAAGCTTTCTTT.

This clonotype has only a few counts. This rearrangement joins TRBV20-1 to TRBJ2-5; TRBD2 matches at 9 bases. CDR3 length: 14 residues. V shed 6 bases and J 1 base; nucleotides not matched to a gene: 6. Germline CDR1 DFQATT, CDR2 SNEGSKA (reference sequence). The CDR3 DNA reads as TGCAGTGCCCCCGCGACTAGCGGCCAAGAGACCCAGTACTTC. Translating it yields CSAPATSGQETQYF.

There are a few counts of this clonotype. V gene TRBV20-1 combines with J gene TRBJ1-4, with 7 bases fitting TRBD1. This CDR3 is 15 amino acids long. V shed 3 bases and J 0 bases; nucleotides not matched to a gene: 4. Germline V gene lookup returns CDR1 DFQATT and CDR2 SNEGSKA (reference sequence). The CDR3 coding sequence is TGCAGTGCTAGTACGGGACAGACAACTAATGAAAAACTGTTTTTT. Amino acids: CSASTGQTTNEKLFF.

The chain carries TRBV9 and TRBJ1-5; 8 nucleotides agree with TRBD1. Per the germline V gene, CDR1 is SGDLS and CDR2 is YYNGEE. Trimming cost V 3 bases and J 0 bases; bases outside gene matches: 5. The CDR3 runs 16 residues. The CDR3 region has the DNA TGTGCCAGCAGCGCAGGACAGGGTTATAGCAATCAGCCCCAGCATTTT. As protein: CASSAGQGYSNQPQHF. Drawing the rest from reference TRBV9 and TRBJ1-5, the complete variable domain is DSGVTQTPKHLITATGQRVTLRCSPRSGDLSVYWYQQSLDQGLQFLIQYYNGEERAKGNILERFSAQQFPDLHSELNLSSLELGDSALYFCASSAGQGYSNQPQHFGDGTRLSIL.

CDR3 amino acids: CASSPGVTQPQHF. CDR3 nucleotide sequence: TGTGCCAGCAGCCCAGGGGTAACTCAGCCCCAGCATTTT. This chain uses TRBV6-1 with TRBJ1-5, with D possibly TRBD1 on 6 matching bases. From germline, CDR1 is MNHNS and CDR2 SASEGT. Deletions cut 6 bases from V and 6 bases from J, with 12 bases between. The CDR3 sequence is 13 residues long.